This T cell receptor (beta chain) was captured in a study of T cell changes during pregnancy in multiple sclerosis. Libraries were prepared by immunoSEQ multiplex PCR; TCRdb keeps only in-frame clonotypes and omits some of them. The table shows almost 50,000 clones, with 91% occurring only once. With 1 base removed from V and 1 base from J, the gap between germline ends came to 13 bases. This CDR3 is 16 amino acids long. Germline lookup yields CDR1 MNHEY and CDR2 SVGAGI. This chain uses TRBV6-5 with TRBJ1-1; TRBD1 is a possible D gene (5 bases). This material consisted of CD8+ T cells from peripheral blood mononuclear cells, taken after pregnancy. The receptor's source is a female donor with multiple sclerosis, enrolled in a pregnancy study. The CDR3: CASSYYLTEQNTEAFF. The CDR3 region has the DNA TGTGCCAGCAGTTACTATCTGACAGAGCAGAACACTGAAGCTTTCTTT.